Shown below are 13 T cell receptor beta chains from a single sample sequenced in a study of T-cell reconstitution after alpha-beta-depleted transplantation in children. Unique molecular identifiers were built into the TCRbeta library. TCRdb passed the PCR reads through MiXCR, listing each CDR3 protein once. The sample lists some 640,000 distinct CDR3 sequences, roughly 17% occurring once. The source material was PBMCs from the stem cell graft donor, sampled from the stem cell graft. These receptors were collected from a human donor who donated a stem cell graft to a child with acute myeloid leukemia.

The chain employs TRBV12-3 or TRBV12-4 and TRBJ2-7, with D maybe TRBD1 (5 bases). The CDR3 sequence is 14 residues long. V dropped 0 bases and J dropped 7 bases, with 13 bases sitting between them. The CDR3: CASSLAGRIREQYF. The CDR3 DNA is TGTGCCAGCAGTTTAGCGGGGCGAATTAGAGAGCAGTACTTC.

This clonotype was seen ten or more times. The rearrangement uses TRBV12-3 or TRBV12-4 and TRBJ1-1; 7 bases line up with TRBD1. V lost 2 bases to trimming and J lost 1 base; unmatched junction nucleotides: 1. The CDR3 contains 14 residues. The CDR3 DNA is TGTGCCAGCAGTTTATGGACAGGGAACACTGAAGCTTTCTTT. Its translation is CASSLWTGNTEAFF.

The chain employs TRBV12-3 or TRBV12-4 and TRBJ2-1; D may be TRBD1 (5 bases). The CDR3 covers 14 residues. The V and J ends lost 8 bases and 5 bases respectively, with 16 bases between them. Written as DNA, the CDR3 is TGTGCCAGCCTAGACAGTTATGGACACAATGAGCAGTTCTTC. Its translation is CASLDSYGHNEQFF.

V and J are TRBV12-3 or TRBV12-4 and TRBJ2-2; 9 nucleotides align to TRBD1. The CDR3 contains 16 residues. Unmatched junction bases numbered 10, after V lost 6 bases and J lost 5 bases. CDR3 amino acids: CASRNPGQGLTGELFF. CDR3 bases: TGTGCCAGCAGAAACCCGGGACAGGGATTAACCGGGGAGCTGTTTTTT.

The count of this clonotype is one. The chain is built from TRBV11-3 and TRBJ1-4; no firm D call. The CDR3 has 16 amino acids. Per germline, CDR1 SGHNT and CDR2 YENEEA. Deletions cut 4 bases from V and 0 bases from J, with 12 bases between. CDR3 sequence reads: CASSSRTAATNEKLFF. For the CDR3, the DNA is TGTGCCAGCAGCTCGCGGACCGCAGCAACTAATGAAAAACTGTTTTTT.

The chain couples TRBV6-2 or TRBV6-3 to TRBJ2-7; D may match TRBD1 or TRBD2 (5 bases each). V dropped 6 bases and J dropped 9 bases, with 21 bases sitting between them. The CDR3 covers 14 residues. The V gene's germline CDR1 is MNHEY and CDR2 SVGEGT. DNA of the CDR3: TGTGCCAGCAGCGTACCCGGGACGATCGGCGGGCAGTACTTC. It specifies CASSVPGTIGGQYF.

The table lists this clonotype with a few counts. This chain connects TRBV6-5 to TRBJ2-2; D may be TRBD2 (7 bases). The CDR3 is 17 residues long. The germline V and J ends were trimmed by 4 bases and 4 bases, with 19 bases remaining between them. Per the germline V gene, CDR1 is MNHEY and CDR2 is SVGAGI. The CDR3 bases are TGTGCCAGCAGTTGGGGGGGACAAGGATATATCACCGGGGAGCTGTTTTTT. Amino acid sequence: CASSWGGQGYITGELFF.

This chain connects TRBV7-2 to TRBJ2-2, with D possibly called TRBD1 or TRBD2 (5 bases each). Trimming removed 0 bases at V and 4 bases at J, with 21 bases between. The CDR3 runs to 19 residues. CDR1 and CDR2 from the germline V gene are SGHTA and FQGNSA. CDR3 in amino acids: CASSLADWGSLEGTGELFF. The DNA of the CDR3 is TGTGCCAGCAGCTTAGCGGACTGGGGCAGCCTTGAGGGCACCGGGGAGCTGTTTTTT. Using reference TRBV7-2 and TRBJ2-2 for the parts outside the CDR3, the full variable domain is GAGVSQSPSNKVTEKGKDVELRCDPISGHTALYWYRQSLGQGLEFLIYFQGNSAPDKSGLPSDRFSAERTGGSVSTLTIQRTQQEDSAVYLCASSLADWGSLEGTGELFFGEGSRLTVL.

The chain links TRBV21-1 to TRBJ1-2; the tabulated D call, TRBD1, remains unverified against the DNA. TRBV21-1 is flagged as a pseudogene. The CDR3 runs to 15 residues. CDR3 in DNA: TGTGCCAGCAGCAAATCGGGACAGGGGAACTATGGCTACACCTTC. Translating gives CASSKSGQGNYGYTF.

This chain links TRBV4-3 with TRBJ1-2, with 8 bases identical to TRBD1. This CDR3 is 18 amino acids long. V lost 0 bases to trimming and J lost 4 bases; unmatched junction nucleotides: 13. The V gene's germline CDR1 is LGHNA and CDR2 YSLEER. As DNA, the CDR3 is TGCGCCAGCAGCCAAGAGGTGTTTGGACAGGGCGTTATCTATGGCTACACCTTC. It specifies CASSQEVFGQGVIYGYTF.

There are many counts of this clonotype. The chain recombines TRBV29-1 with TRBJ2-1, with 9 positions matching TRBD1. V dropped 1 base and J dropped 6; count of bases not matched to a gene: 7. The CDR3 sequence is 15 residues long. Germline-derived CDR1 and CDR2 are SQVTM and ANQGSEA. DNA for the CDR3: TGCAGCGTTGAAGGATGGACAGGGGACCTCAATGAGCAGTTCTTC. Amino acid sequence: CSVEGWTGDLNEQFF.

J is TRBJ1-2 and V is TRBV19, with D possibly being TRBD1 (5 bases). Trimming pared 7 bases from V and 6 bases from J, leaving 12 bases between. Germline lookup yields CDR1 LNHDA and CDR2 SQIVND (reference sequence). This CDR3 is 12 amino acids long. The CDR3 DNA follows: TGTGCCAGTACCGACCCGGGACATGGCTACACCTTC. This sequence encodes CASTDPGHGYTF.

The chain's CDR3 is CASSQGLDTEAFF. The CDR3 DNA reads as TGCGCCAGCAGCCAGGGATTGGACACTGAAGCTTTCTTT. The V and J genes are TRBV4-1 and TRBJ1-1, with D unclear. CDR1 and CDR2 (germline): MGHRA, YSYEKL. V shed 3 bases and J shed 3 bases, with 8 bases lying between them. There are 13 residues in the CDR3.